A selection of T cell receptor beta chains follows, all from one sample in a study of PD-1 blockade in classical Hodgkin lymphoma. Produced via immunoSEQ multiplex PCR; TCRdb's table is partial and in-frame only. This repertoire shows fewer than 90,000 clones, over 90% found once; its top ten account for roughly 2.7%. Sequenced sample: peripheral blood mononuclear cells (PBMCs). Receptors originate from a human donor with classical Hodgkin lymphoma. CDR3s include the opening cysteine and the closing phenylalanine or tryptophan. A D gene is named only where the DNA matches it firmly. Not all rows give a size; the values are once, few, many and, for expanded clones, a class.

d_call	v_call	clone_size	j_call	cdr3_nt	cdr3_aa
.	TRBV6-1	.	TRBJ1-4	TGTGCCAGCAGTGAAATCGGTAGTCGGCGGGGTGAAAAACTGTTTTTT	CASSEIGSRRGEKLFF
.	TRBV7-9	.	TRBJ2-1	TGTGCCAGCAGCCCTCATGGGGATGAGCAGTTCTTC	CASSPHGDEQFF
TRBD2	TRBV7-2	.	TRBJ2-3	TGTGCCAGCAGCCCGGCGGGGGCTAGCGGGGGCACAGATACGCAGTATTTT	CASSPAGASGGTDTQYF
.	TRBV7-2	once	TRBJ2-2	TGTGCCAGCAGCTCGGTGAGGGAGCTGTTTTTT	CASSSVRELFF
TRBD1	TRBV5-1	.	TRBJ2-5	TGCGCCAGCAGCGGGACCGGGACAGGGTCGTTAGAGACCCAGTACTTC	CASSGTGTGSLETQYF
.	TRBV11-3	.	TRBJ2-2	TGTGCCAGCAGCTTCGACGGTAGTTACGACGGGGAGCTGTTTTTT	CASSFDGSYDGELFF
.	TRBV6-6	.	TRBJ1-1	TGTGCCAGCAGTTCCTACCAAGGAATTGAAGCTTTCTTT	CASSSYQGIEAFF
.	TRBV5-6	.	TRBJ1-2	TGTGCCAGCAGCTTCGGCACGTTCTATGGCTACACCTTC	CASSFGTFYGYTF
TRBD2	TRBV7-7	.	TRBJ2-5	TGTGCCAGCAGCAAAGCCTTGGGGGGGACGGAGACCCAGTACTTC	CASSKALGGTETQYF
.	TRBV7-9	.	TRBJ1-1	TGTGCCAGCAGCTTAACCCCCGGGACACAGAACACTGAAGCTTTCTTT	CASSLTPGTQNTEAFF
TRBD2	TRBV29-1	.	TRBJ2-1	TGCAGCGTAACTGGACTAGCCGTTGAGCAGTTCTTC	CSVTGLAVEQFF
TRBD2	TRBV7-2	.	TRBJ2-5	TGTGCCAGCAGCGAAGGGACTAGGGCCGGAGGGACCCAGTACTTC	CASSEGTRAGGTQYF
TRBD1	TRBV2	.	TRBJ1-2	TGTGCCAGCCCGGACAGGGGAGGGGGCTACACCTTC	CASPDRGGGYTF
TRBD2	TRBV27	few	TRBJ2-3	TGTGCCAGCAAAAATGGACTAGCGAAACGATTTCGCACAGATACGCAGTATTTT	CASKNGLAKRFRTDTQYF
.	TRBV18	.	TRBJ1-2	TGTGCCAGCTCACCAGGAAAAGGGTTGGCTGGCTACACCTTC	CASSPGKGLAGYTF